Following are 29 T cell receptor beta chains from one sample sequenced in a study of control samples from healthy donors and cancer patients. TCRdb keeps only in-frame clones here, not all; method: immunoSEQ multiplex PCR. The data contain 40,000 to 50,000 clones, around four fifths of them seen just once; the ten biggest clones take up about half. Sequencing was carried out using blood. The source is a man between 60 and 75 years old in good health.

CDR3 sequence reads: CASSLGGDVDTQYF. The CDR3 region has the DNA TGTGCCAGCAGCTTAGGGGGAGACGTAGATACGCAGTATTTT. The J gene is TRBJ2-3, the V gene TRBV7-9; a weak D match, TRBD2 (5 bases). The germline gives CDR1 SEHNR, CDR2 FQNEAQ (reference sequence). V dropped 1 base and J dropped 5 bases, with 10 bases sitting between them. The CDR3 has 14 residues.

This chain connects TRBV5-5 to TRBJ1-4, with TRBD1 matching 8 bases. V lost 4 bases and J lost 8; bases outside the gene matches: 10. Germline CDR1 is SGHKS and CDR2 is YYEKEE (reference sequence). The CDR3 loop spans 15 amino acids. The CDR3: CASSRTGQGGEKLFF. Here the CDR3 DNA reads TGTGCCAGCAGCCGGACTGGACAGGGTGGAGAAAAACTGTTTTTT. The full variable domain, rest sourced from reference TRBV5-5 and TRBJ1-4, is DAGVTQSPTHLIKTRGQQVTLRCSPISGHKSVSWYQQVLGQGPQFIFQYYEKEERGRGNFPDRFSARQFPNYSSELNVNALLLGDSALYLCASSRTGQGGEKLFFGSGTQLSVL.

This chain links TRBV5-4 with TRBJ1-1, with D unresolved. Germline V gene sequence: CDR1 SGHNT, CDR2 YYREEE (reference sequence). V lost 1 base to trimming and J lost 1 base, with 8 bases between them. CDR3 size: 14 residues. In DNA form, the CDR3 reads TGTGCCAGCAGCTTGCAGTCCGGGAACACTGAAGCTTTCTTT. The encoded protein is CASSLQSGNTEAFF.

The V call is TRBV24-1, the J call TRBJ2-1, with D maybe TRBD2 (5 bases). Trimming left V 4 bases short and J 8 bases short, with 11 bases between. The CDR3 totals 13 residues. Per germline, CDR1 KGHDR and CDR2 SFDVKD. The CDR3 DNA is TGTGCCACCAGTGACCCCCTGAGGGATGAGCAGTTCTTC. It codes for CATSDPLRDEQFF.

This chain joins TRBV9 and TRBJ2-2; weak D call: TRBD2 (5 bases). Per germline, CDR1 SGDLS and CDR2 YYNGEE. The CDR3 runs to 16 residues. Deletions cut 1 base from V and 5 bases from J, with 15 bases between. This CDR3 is CASSVSVLAGTGELFF. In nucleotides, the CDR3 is TGTGCCAGCAGCGTATCCGTCCTAGCCGGGACCGGGGAGCTGTTTTTT.

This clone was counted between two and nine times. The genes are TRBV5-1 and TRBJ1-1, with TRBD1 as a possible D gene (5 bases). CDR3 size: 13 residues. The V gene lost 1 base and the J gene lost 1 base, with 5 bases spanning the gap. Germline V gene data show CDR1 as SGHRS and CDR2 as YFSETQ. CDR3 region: CASSLTGNTEAFF. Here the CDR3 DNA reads TGCGCCAGCAGCTTGACAGGGAACACTGAAGCTTTCTTT.

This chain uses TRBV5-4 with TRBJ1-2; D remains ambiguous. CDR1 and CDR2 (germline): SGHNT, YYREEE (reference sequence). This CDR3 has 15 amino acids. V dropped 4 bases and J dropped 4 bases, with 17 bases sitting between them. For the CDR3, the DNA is TGTGCCAGCAGCCTTGGCCGCACAGTCACCTATGGCTACACCTTC. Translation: CASSLGRTVTYGYTF.

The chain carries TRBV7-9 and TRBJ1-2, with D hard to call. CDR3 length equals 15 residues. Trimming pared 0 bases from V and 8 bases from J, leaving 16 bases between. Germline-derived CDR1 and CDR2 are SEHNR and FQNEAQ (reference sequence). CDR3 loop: CASSLATATSGGYTF. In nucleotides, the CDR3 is TGTGCCAGCAGCTTAGCGACGGCCACCTCGGGCGGCTACACCTTC. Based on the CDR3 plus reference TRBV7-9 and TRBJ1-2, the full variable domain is DTGVSQNPRHKITKRGQNVTFRCDPISEHNRLYWYRQTLGQGPEFLTYFQNEAQLEKSRLLSDRFSAERPKGSFSTLEIQRTEQGDSAMYLCASSLATATSGGYTFGSGTRLTVV.

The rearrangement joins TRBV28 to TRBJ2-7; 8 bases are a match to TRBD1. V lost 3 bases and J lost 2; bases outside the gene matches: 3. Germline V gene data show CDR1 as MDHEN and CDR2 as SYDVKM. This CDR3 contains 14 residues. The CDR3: CASSLGDRPYEQYF. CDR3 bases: TGTGCCAGCAGTTTGGGGGACAGGCCCTACGAGCAGTACTTC.

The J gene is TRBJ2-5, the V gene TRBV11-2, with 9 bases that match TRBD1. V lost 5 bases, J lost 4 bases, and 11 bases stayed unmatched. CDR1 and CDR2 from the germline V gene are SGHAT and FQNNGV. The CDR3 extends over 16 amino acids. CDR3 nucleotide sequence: TGTGCCAGCAGCCCACACCGGGACAGGGCAGGAGAGACCCAGTACTTC. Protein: CASSPHRDRAGETQYF.

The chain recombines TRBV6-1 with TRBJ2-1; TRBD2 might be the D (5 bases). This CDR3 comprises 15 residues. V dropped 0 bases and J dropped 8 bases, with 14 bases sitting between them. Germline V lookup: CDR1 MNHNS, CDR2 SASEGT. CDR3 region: CASSEAPIASDEQFF. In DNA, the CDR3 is TGTGCCAGCAGTGAAGCTCCGATAGCGAGCGATGAGCAGTTCTTC.

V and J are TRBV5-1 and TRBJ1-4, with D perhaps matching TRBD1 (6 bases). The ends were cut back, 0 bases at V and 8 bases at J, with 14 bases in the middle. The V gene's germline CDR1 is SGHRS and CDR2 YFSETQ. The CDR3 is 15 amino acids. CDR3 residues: CASSLASGAGEKLFF. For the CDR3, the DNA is TGCGCCAGCAGCTTGGCGTCGGGGGCCGGGGAAAAACTGTTTTTT.

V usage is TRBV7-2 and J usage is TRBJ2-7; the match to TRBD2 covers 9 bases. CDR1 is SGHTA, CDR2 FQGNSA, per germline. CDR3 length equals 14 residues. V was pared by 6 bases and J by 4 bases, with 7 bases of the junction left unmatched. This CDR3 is CASSIGLARYEQYF. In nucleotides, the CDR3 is TGTGCCAGCAGTATAGGACTAGCGCGATACGAGCAGTACTTC.

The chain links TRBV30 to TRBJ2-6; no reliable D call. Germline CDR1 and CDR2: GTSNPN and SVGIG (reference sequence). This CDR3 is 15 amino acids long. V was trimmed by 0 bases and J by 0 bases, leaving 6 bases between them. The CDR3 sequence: CAWSVPTSGANVLTF. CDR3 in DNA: TGTGCCTGGAGTGTACCTACCTCTGGGGCCAACGTCCTGACTTTC.

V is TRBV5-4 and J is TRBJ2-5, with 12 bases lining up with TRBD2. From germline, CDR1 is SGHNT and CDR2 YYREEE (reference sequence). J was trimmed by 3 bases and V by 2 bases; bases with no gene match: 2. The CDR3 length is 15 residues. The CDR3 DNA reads TGTGCCAGCAGCTTAAGGACTAGCGGGAAAGAGACCCAGTACTTC. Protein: CASSLRTSGKETQYF.

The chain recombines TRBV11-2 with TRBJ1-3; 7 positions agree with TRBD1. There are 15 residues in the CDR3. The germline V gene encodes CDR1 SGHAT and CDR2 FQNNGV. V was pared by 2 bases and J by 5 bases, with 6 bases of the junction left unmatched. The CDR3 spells CASSLLGTARNTIYF. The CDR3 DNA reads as TGTGCCAGCAGCTTACTAGGGACAGCCAGAAACACCATATATTTT.

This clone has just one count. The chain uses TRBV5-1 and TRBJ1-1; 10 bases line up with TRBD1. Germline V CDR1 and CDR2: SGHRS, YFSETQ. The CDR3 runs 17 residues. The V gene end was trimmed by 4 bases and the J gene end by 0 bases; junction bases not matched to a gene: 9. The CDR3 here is CASSLPRDRGLNTEAFF. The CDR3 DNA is TGCGCCAGCAGCCTCCCCCGGGACAGGGGTTTGAACACTGAAGCTTTCTTT. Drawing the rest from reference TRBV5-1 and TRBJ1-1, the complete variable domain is KAGVTQTPRYLIKTRGQQVTLSCSPISGHRSVSWYQQTPGQGLQFLFEYFSETQRNKGNFPGRFSGRQFSNSRSEMNVSTLELGDSALYLCASSLPRDRGLNTEAFFGQGTRLTVV.

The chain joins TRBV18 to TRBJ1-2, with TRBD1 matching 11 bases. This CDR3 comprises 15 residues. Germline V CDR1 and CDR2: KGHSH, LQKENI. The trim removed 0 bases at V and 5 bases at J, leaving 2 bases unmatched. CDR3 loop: CASSPPGQGVYGYTF. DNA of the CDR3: TGTGCCAGCTCACCACCGGGACAGGGGGTATATGGCTACACCTTC. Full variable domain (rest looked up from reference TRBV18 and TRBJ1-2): NAGVMQNPRHLVRRRGQEARLRCSPMKGHSHVYWYRQLPEEGLKFMVYLQKENIIDESGMPKERFSAEFPKEGPSILRIQQVVRGDSAAYFCASSPPGQGVYGYTFGSGTRLTVV.

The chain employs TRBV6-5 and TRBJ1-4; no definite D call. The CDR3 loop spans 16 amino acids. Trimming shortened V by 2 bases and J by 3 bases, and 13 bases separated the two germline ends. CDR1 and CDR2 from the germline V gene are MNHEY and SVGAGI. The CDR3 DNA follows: TGTGCCAGCAGTTACAGCCCCGGTGGGGCTAATGAAAAACTGTTTTTT. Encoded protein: CASSYSPGGANEKLFF.

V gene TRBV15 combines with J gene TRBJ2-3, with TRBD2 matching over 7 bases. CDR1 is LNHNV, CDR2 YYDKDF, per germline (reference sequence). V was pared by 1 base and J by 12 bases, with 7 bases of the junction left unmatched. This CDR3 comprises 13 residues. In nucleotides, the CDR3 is TGTGCCACCAGCAGAGTTTTGCTAGCGGTACAGTATTTT. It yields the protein CATSRVLLAVQYF.

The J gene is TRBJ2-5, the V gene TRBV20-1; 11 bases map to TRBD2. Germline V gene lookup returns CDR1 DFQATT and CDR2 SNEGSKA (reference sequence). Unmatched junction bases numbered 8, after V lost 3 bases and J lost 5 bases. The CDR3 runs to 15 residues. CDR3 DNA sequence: TGCAGTGCTAGTAGTCCTAGCGGGAGGATCGAGACCCAGTACTTC. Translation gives CSASSPSGRIETQYF.

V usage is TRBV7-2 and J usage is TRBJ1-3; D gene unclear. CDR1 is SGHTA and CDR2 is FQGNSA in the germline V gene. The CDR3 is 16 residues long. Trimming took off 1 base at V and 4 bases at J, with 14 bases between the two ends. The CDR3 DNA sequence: TGTGCCAGCAGCTTAGGGCCCACCTCGGGGGGAAACACCATATATTTT. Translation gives CASSLGPTSGGNTIYF.

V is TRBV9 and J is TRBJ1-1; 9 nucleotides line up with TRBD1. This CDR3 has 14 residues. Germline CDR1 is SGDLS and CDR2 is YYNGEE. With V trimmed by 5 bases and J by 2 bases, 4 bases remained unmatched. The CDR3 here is CASRSDRGNTEAFF. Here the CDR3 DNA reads TGTGCCAGCAGATCGGACAGGGGAAACACTGAAGCTTTCTTT.

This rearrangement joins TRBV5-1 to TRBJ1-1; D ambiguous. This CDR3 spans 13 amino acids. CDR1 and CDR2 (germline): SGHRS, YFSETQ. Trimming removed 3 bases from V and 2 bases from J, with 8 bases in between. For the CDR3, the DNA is TGCGCCAGCAGCTCGGAATTCAACACTGAAGCTTTCTTT. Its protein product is CASSSEFNTEAFF.

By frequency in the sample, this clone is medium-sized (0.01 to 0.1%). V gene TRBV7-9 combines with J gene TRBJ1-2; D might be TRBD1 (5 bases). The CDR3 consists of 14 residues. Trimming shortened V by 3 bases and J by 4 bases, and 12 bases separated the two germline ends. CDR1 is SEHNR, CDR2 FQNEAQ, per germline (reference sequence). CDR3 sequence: CASSLGQESYGYTF. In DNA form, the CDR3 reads TGTGCCAGCAGCTTGGGGCAGGAGAGCTATGGCTACACCTTC.

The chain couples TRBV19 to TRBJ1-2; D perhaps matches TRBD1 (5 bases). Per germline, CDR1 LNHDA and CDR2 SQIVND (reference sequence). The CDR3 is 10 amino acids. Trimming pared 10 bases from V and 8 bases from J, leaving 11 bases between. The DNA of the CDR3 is TGTGCCACAGGGCTCTACGGCTACACCTTC. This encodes CATGLYGYTF.

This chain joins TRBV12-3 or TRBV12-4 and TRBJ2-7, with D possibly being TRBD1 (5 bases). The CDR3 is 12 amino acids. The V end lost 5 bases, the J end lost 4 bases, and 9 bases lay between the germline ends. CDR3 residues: CASSPQVYEQYF. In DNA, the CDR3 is TGTGCCAGCAGTCCACAGGTTTACGAGCAGTACTTC.

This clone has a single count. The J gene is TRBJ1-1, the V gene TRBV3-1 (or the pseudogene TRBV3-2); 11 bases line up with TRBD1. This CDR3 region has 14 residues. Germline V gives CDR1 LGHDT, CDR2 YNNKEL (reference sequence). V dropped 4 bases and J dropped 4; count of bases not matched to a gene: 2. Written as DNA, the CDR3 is TGTGCCAGCAGCCGGGGGACAGGGGGCACTGAAGCTTTCTTT. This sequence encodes CASSRGTGGTEAFF.

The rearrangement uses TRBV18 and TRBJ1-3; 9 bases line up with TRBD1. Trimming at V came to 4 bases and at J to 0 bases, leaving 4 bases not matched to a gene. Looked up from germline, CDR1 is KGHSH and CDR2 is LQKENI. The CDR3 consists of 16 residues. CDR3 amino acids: CASSLPGQGSGNTIYF. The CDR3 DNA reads TGTGCCAGCTCACTACCGGGACAGGGCTCTGGAAACACCATATATTTT. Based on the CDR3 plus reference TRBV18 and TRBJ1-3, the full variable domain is NAGVMQNPRHLVRRRGQEARLRCSPMKGHSHVYWYRQLPEEGLKFMVYLQKENIIDESGMPKERFSAEFPKEGPSILRIQQVVRGDSAAYFCASSLPGQGSGNTIYFGEGSWLTVV.